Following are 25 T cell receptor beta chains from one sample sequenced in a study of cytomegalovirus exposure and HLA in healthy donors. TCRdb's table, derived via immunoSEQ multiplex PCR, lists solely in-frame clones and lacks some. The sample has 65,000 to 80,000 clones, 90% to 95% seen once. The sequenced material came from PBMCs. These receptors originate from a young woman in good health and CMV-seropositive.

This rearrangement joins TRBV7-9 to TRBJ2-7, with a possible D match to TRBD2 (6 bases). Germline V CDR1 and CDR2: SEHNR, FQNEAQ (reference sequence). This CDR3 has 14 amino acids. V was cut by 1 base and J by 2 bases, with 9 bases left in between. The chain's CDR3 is CASSLVGGTYEQYF. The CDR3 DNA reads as TGTGCCAGCAGCTTAGTCGGGGGAACCTACGAGCAGTACTTC.

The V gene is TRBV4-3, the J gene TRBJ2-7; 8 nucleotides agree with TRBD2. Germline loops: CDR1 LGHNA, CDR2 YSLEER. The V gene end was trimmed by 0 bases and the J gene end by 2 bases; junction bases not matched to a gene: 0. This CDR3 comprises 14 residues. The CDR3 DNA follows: TGCGCCAGCAGCCAAGATAGCGGGGCCTACGAGCAGTACTTC. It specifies CASSQDSGAYEQYF.

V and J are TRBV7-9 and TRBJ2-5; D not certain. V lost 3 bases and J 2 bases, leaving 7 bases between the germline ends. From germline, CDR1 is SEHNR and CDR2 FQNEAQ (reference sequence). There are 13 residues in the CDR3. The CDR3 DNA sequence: TGTGCCAGCAGCTTCGCGGCTCAAGAGACCCAGTACTTC. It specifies CASSFAAQETQYF.

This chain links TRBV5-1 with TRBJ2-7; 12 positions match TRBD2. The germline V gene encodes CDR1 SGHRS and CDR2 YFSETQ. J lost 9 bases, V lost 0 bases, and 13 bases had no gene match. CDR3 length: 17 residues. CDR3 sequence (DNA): TGCGCCAGCAGCTTGGACGGGTCTAGCGGGAGGGCGGCGGGGCAGTACTTC. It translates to CASSLDGSSGRAAGQYF.

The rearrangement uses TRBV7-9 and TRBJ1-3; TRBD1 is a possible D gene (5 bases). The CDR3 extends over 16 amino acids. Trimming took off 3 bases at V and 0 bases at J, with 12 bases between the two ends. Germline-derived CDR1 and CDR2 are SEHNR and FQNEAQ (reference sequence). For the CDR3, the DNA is TGTGCCAGCAGCTTCAGGGCCCTGAGCTCTGGAAACACCATATATTTT. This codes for CASSFRALSSGNTIYF.

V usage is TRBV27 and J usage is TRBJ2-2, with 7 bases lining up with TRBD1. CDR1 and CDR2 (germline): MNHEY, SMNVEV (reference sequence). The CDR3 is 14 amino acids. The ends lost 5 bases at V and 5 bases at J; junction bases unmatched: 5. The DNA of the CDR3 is TGTGCCAGCAGTGGATGGACAGGTACCGGGGAGCTGTTTTTT. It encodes CASSGWTGTGELFF.

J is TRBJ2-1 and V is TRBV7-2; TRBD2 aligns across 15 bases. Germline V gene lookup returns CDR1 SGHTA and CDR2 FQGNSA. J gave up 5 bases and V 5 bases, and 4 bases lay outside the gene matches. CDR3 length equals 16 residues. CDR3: CASSRTSGGAHNEQFF. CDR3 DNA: TGTGCCAGCAGCAGGACTAGCGGGGGGGCCCACAATGAGCAGTTCTTC.

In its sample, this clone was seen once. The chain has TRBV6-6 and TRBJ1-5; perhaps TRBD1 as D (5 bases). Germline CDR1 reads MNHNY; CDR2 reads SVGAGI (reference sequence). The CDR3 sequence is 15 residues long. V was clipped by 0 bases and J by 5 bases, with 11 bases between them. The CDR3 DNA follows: TGTGCCAGCAGTTACTCGTTCTGGGGGGATCAGCCCCAGCATTTT. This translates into CASSYSFWGDQPQHF.

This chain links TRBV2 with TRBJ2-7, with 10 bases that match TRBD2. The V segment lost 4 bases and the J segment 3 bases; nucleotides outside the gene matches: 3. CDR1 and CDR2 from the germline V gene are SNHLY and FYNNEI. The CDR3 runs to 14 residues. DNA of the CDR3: TGTGCCAGCAGTGGTCCTAGCGGGAGCTACGAGCAGTACTTC. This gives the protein CASSGPSGSYEQYF.

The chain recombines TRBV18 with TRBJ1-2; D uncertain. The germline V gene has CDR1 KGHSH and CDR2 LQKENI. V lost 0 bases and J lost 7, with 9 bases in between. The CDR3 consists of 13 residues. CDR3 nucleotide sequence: TGTGCCAGCTCACCACCGGGCGAGCTTGGCTACACCTTC. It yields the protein CASSPPGELGYTF.

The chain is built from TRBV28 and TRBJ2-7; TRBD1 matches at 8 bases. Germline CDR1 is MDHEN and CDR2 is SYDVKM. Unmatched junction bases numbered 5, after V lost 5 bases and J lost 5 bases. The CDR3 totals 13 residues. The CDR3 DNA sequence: TGTGCCAGCAGTGACAGGGGAACGCACGAGCAGTACTTC. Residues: CASSDRGTHEQYF.

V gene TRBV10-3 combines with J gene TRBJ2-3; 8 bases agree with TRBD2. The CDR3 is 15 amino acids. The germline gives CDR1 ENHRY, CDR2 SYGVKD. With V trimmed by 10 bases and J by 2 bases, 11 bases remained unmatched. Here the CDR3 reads CATVSGGVSTDTQYF. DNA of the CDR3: TGTGCCACCGTTTCCGGGGGGGTATCCACAGATACGCAGTATTTT.

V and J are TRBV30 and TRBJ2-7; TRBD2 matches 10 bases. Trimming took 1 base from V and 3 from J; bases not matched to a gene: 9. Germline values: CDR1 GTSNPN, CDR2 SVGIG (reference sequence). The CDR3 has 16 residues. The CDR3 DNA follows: TGTGCCTGGAGTGAGCCGGGACTAGCGATATTCTACGAGCAGTACTTC. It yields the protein CAWSEPGLAIFYEQYF.

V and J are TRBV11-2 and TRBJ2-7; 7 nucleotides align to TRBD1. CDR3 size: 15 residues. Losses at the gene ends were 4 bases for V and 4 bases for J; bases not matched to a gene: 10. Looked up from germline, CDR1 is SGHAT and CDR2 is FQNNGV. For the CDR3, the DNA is TGTGCCAGCAGCTCGGGGACAGTTAAAGTTTACGAGCAGTACTTC. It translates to CASSSGTVKVYEQYF.

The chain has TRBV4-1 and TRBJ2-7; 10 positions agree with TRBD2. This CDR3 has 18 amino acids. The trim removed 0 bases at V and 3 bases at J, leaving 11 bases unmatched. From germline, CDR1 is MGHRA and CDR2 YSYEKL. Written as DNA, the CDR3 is TGCGCCAGCAGCCAAGATCCACCCGAGCGGGAGGGAGTCTACGAGCAGTACTTC. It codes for CASSQDPPEREGVYEQYF.

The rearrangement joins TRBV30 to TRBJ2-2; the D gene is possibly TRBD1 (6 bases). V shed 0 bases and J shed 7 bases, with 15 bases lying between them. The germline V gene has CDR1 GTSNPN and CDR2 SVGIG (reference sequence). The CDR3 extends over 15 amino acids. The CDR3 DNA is TGTGCCTGGAGTGTCTCAGGGGTACTCGGCGGGGAGCTGTTTTTT. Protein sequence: CAWSVSGVLGGELFF.

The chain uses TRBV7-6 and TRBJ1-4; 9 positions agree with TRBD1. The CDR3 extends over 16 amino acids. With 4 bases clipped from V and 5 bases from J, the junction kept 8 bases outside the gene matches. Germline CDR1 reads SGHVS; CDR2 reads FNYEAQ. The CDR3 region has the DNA TGTGCCAGCAGCTCAGGCCGGGACAGGGTCAATGAAAAACTGTTTTTT. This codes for CASSSGRDRVNEKLFF.

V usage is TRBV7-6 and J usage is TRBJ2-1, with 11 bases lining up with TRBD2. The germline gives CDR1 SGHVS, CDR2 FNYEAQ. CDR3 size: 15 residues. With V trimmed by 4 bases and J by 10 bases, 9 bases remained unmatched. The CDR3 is CASSSGTSGLWEQFF. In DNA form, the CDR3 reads TGTGCCAGCAGCTCCGGGACTAGCGGTCTGTGGGAGCAGTTCTTC.

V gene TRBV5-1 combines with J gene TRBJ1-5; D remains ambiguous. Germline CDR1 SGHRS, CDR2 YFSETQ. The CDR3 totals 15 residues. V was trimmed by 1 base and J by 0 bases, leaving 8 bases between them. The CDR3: CASSLRGDSNQPQHF. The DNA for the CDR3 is TGCGCCAGCAGCTTGCGAGGTGATAGCAATCAGCCCCAGCATTTT. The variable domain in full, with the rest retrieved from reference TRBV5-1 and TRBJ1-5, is KAGVTQTPRYLIKTRGQQVTLSCSPISGHRSVSWYQQTPGQGLQFLFEYFSETQRNKGNFPGRFSGRQFSNSRSEMNVSTLELGDSALYLCASSLRGDSNQPQHFGDGTRLSIL.

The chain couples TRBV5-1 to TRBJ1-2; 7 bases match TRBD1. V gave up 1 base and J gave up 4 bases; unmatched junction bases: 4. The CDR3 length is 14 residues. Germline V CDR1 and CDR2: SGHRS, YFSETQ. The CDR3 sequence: CASSLTRQGYGYTF. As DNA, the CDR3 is TGCGCCAGCAGCTTGACCCGACAGGGCTATGGCTACACCTTC.

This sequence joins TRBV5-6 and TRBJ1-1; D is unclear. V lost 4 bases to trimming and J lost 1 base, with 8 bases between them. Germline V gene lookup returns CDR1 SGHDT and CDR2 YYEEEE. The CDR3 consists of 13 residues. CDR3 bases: TGTGCCAGCAGCACAGTTGGGAACACTGAAGCTTTCTTT. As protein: CASSTVGNTEAFF. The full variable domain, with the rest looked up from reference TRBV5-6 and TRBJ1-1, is DAGVTQSPTHLIKTRGQQVTLRCSPKSGHDTVSWYQQALGQGPQFIFQYYEEEERQRGNFPDRFSGHQFPNYSSELNVNALLLGDSALYLCASSTVGNTEAFFGQGTRLTVV.

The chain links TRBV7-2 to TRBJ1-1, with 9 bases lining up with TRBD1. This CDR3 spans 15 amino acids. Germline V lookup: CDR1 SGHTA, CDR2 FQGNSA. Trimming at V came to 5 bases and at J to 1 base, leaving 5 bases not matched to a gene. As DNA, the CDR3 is TGTGCCAGCAGCCCCGGGACAGGGAGGAACACTGAAGCTTTCTTT. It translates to CASSPGTGRNTEAFF.

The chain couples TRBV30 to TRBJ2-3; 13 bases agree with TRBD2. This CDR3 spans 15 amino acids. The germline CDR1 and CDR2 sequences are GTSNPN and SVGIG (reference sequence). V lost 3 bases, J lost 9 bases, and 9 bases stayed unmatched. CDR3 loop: CAWRLPGLAGTTQYF. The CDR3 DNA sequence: TGTGCCTGGAGGCTACCGGGACTAGCGGGAACCACGCAGTATTTT.

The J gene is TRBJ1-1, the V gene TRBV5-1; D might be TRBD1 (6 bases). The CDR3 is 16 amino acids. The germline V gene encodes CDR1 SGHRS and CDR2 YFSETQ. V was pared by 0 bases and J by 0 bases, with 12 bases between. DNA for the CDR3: TGCGCCAGCAGCTTGGAAGCAGGGGACCTGAACACTGAAGCTTTCTTT. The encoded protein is CASSLEAGDLNTEAFF.

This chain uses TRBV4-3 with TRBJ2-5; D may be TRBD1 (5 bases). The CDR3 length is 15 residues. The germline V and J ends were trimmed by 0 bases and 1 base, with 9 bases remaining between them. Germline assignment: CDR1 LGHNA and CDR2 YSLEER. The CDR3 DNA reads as TGCGCCAGCAGCCAAGATAGGGGTTCCCAAGAGACCCAGTACTTC. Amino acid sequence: CASSQDRGSQETQYF.